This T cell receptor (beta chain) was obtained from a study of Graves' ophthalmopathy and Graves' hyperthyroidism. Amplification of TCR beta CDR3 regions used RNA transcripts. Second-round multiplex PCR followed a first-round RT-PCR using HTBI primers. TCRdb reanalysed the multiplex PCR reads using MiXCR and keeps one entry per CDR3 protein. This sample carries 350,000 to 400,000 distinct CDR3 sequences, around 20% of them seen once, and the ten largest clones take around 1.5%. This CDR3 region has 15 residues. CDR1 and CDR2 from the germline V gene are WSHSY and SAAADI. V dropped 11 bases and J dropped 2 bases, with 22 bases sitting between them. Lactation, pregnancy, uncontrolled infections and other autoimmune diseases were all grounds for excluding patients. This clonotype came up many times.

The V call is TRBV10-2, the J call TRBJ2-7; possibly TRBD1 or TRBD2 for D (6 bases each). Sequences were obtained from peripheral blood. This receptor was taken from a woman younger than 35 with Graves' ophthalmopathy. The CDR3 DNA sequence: TGCGCCTCACTGACGGGCGGGACATCAACCTACGAGCAGTACTTC. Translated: CASLTGGTSTYEQYF.